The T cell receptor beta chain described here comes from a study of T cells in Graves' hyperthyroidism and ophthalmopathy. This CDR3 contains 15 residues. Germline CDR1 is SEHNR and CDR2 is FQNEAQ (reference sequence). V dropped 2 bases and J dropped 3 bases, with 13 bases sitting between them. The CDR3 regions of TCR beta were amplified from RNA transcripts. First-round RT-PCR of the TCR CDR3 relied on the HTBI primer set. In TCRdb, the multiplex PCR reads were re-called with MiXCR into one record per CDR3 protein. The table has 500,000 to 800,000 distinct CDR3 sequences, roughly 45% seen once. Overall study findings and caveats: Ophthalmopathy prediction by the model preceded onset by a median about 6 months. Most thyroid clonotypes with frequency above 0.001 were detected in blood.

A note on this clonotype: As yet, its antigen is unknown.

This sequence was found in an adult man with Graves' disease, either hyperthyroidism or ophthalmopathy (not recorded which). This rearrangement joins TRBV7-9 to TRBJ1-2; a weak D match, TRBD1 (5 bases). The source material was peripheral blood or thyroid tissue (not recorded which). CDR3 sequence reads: CASSLSGAVDYGYTF. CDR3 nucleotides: TGTGCCAGCAGCTTATCTGGGGCCGTGGACTATGGCTACACCTTC.